The source of this T cell receptor beta chain is a study of blood T cells in healthy people across ages. Study findings and constraints: Getting older went along with TCR beta diversity per million T cells dropping roughly linearly.

As to this clonotype: The target antigen is unknown.

Combining a sample-barcoded 5' primer with a J-beta primer mix, a second PCR ran for 7 to 11 cycles. TCRdb reprocessed the 5' RACE reads with MiXCR, giving one entry per CDR3 protein. The table records some 780,000 distinct CDR3 sequences, about 61% of them present only once. V lost 4 bases to trimming and J lost 2 bases, with 9 bases between them. The germline gives CDR1 SQVTM, CDR2 ANQGSEA. CDR3 length: 12 residues. The V call is TRBV29-1, the J call TRBJ2-7; the D gene is possibly TRBD2 (5 bases). Material: blood. The clonotype originates from a man aged 35-49 years in good health. The CDR3 spells CSVVAGTYEQYF. CDR3 DNA: TGCAGCGTTGTTGCGGGCACCTACGAGCAGTACTTC.